The rows below give T cell receptor beta chains drawn from one sample of a study of CD8 T cells in ankylosing spondylitis. TCRdb independently ran MiXCR on the 5' RACE reads; one entry per CDR3 protein. The table has fewer than 450,000 distinct CDR3 sequences, 15% to 20% seen once. Input material: blood, either unsorted or a sorted T cell fraction (not recorded which). These receptors were obtained from a male donor with ankylosing spondylitis. The CDR3 runs from the conserved cysteine through the conserved F or W. Each record gives: V gene, CDR3 length, CDR3 protein.

>TRBV12-3/TRBV12-4|13
CASSFRAGNTIYF
>TRBV25-1|15
CASSENGGLTGELFF
>TRBV5-1|16
CASSYTPGQGENIQYF
>TRBV20-1|14
CSASRQNSGNTIYF
>TRBV7-9|15
CASTIGQVSNEKLFF
>TRBV12-3/TRBV12-4|17
CASSPLWLAGTTDTQYF
>TRBV7-9|14
CASSLPSGAYEQYF
>TRBV5-1|14
CASSLARTGGEQYF
>TRBV24-1|15
CATSEPTGGGNEQFF
>TRBV12-3/TRBV12-4|12
CASLAVADTQYF
>TRBV10-3|15
CAINGGTGIDYGYTF
>TRBV20-1|15
CSARGGPSSYNEQFF
>TRBV3-1|18
CASSQARDSGSGFTEAFF
>TRBV18|14
CASSQDGNLYGYTF
>TRBV6-2/TRBV6-3|15
CASTLAGRETYEQYF
>TRBV10-3|15
CAIGGSLQGAPRAFF
>TRBV7-9|13
CASSSQGPGELFF
>TRBV7-2|15
CASSLEGTFPTRQYF
>TRBV12-3/TRBV12-4|15
CASSSPGQASHGYTF
>TRBV5-5|13
CASTLWGQETQYF
>TRBV4-1|18
CASSRTGTSGRLTDTQYF
>TRBV5-6|16
CASSLTGRNGYNEQFF
>TRBV11-2|17
CASSLGKGQGARQPQHF
>TRBV7-9|16
CASSFGTFSGANVLTF
>TRBV6-1|13
CASSRSLGLGLFF
>TRBV4-3|15
CASSQGQGQTYEQYF
>TRBV15|15
CATSRAGQSNQPQHF
>TRBV5-5|15
CASSLWDRDTDTQYF
>TRBV29-1|11
CSVVGVHEQFF
>TRBV27|12
CASKDSLLGYTF
>TRBV29-1|10
CSVGDTEAFF
>TRBV12-3/TRBV12-4|15
CASSFPTQGNTEAFF
>TRBV3-1|13
CASSQGTGGGYTF
>TRBV28|14
CASGIQGLDYEQYF
>TRBV5-1|14
CASSPGDRGNEQYF
>TRBV6-2/TRBV6-3|14
CASSHPSGSYEQYF
>TRBV19|16
CASSKGWDRGNTEAFF
>TRBV7-9|14
CASSLMAGNYEQYF
>TRBV5-1|15
CASSPHGTRGTEAFF
>TRBV28|15
CASSSDRHTSYEQYF
>TRBV7-2|16
CASSSAVAGAAGELFF
>TRBV5-1|13
CASRVAQGGEAFF
>TRBV5-1|16
CASRIGREVNSYEQYF
>TRBV5-1|17
CASSLYLTGTAGETQYF
>TRBV2|15
CASSGSTGTAGGYTF
>TRBV19|14
CASSQLGTGTEAFF
>TRBV9|15
CASSPRGSGGYEQYF
>TRBV6-5|15
CASSYFGSGANVLTF
>TRBV6-5|17
CASSSRTGRTNTGELFF
>TRBV25-1|16
CASRDDPGTGSHEQYF
>TRBV29-1|15
CSGRTSGIGTDTQYF
>TRBV12-3/TRBV12-4|12
CASSLPGASEFF
>TRBV28|14
CASKNRGPYNEQFF
>TRBV6-1|11
CASRGVVTQYF
>TRBV29-1|14
CSVEGGAQSYEQYF
>TRBV5-1|17
CASSPPGRGLSYNEQFF
>TRBV3-1|12
CASSQGGWKDTF